Listed here are 25 T cell receptor beta chains from one sample, sequenced in a study of blood T cell repertoires in COVID-19 (TCRdb year 2020). Library generation was performed with the immunoSEQ multiplex PCR assay. TCRdb stores this immuneACCESS table with in-frame sequences only. Part of the clones is absent; in the studies checked, under half of the shortfall reflects unresolved V genes, and no reason is known for the rest. The sample table contains some 120,000 clones; only one count was recorded for about 86% of them. In total, the top ten clones hold about a sixth of the sample. Input material: peripheral blood. The receptors were gathered from a woman aged 45-59 years who had recovered from COVID-19.

V is TRBV4-1 and J is TRBJ1-4, with D maybe TRBD1 (5 bases). CDR1 MGHRA and CDR2 YSYEKL come from the germline V gene. V was pared by 0 bases and J by 8 bases, with 10 bases between. The CDR3 consists of 14 residues. Written as DNA, the CDR3 is TGCGCCAGCAGCCAAGATCCTAACAGGGAAAAACTGTTTTTT. This sequence encodes CASSQDPNREKLFF.

In this sample, this clone turned up once. V gene TRBV18 combines with J gene TRBJ2-1, with 7 bases that match TRBD1. Germline loops: CDR1 KGHSH, CDR2 LQKENI. Trimming took 8 bases from V and 1 from J; bases not matched to a gene: 8. The CDR3 sequence is 15 residues long. The DNA of the CDR3 is TGTGCCAGCACCTGGACAGGCTATTCCTACAATGAGCAGTTCTTC. Encoded protein: CASTWTGYSYNEQFF.

This chain uses TRBV5-6 with TRBJ2-6; TRBD1 agrees at 7 bases. J lost 2 bases, V lost 0 bases, and 8 bases had no gene match. This CDR3 is 18 amino acids long. Germline CDR1 reads SGHDT; CDR2 reads YYEEEE. The CDR3 here is CASSLGGTAIPGANVLTF. In DNA form, the CDR3 reads TGTGCCAGCAGCTTGGGGGGGACAGCTATTCCTGGGGCCAACGTCCTGACTTTC.

This chain joins TRBV18 and TRBJ1-1; D is unclear. Germline V gene sequence: CDR1 KGHSH, CDR2 LQKENI. V lost 6 bases and J lost 1, with 9 bases in between. This CDR3 spans 13 amino acids. The CDR3 nucleotides read TGTGCCAGCTCCCGAGTTGGGAACACTGAAGCTTTCTTT. This sequence encodes CASSRVGNTEAFF.

Only one count was recorded for this clone. This chain joins TRBV5-3 and TRBJ1-4; D is possibly TRBD1 (5 bases). TRBV5-3 is an open reading frame whose function is uncertain. V lost 2 bases to trimming and J lost 6 bases, with 14 bases between them. The length of the CDR3 is 15 residues. The CDR3 DNA reads as TGTGCCAGAAGCTTTCCCAGGGCCCAGGATGAAAAACTGTTTTTT. Its translation is CARSFPRAQDEKLFF.

V gene TRBV29-1 combines with J gene TRBJ2-1; 10 bases are shared with TRBD2. V shed 5 bases, J shed 7 bases, and the junction held 14 bases outside the gene matches. This CDR3 is 16 amino acids long. Germline V gene sequence: CDR1 SQVTM, CDR2 ANQGSEA. The CDR3 protein is CSVPTGLAGDGNEQFF. The DNA for the CDR3 is TGCAGCGTTCCCACGGGGCTAGCGGGAGATGGGAATGAGCAGTTCTTC.

The chain has TRBV13 and TRBJ2-7; 11 bases are a match to TRBD1. There are 15 residues in the CDR3. Trimming took 4 bases from V and 7 from J; bases not matched to a gene: 9. The germline gives CDR1 PRHDT, CDR2 FYEKMQ (reference sequence). This chain's CDR3 is CASSYAGQGAIEQYF. The DNA of the CDR3 is TGTGCCAGCAGCTACGCTGGACAGGGGGCAATTGAGCAGTACTTC.

The chain uses TRBV2 and TRBJ2-3; 9 bases map to TRBD2. The CDR3 totals 15 residues. Germline trimming cut 11 bases from V and 2 bases from J; bases unmatched to any gene: 11. Germline lookup yields CDR1 SNHLY and CDR2 FYNNEI. The CDR3 coding sequence is TGTGCCGCCGCGGGGCGGGGGGGCTACACAGATACGCAGTATTTT. The encoded protein is CAAAGRGGYTDTQYF. Variable domain in full (rest from reference TRBV2 and TRBJ2-3): EPEVTQTPSHQVTQMGQEVILRCVPISNHLYFYWYRQILGQKVEFLVSFYNNEISEKSEIFDDQFSVERPDGSNFTLKIRSTKLEDSAMYFCAAAGRGGYTDTQYFGPGTRLTVL.

The chain recombines TRBV6-5 with TRBJ2-7; weak D call: TRBD1 (6 bases). Germline V gene sequence: CDR1 MNHEY, CDR2 SVGAGI. Trimming left V 6 bases short and J 13 bases short, with 22 bases between. The CDR3 has 13 residues. The DNA for the CDR3 is TGTGCCAGCAGGGCGGACAGCCGCCCCGGATACTACTTC. Translating gives CASRADSRPGYYF.

The rearrangement links TRBV18 to TRBJ2-5, with 7 bases identical to TRBD2. V lost 3 bases to trimming and J lost 5 bases; unmatched junction nucleotides: 9. This CDR3 is 15 amino acids long. The germline CDR1 and CDR2 sequences are KGHSH and LQKENI. Written as DNA, the CDR3 is TGTGCCAGCTCACCCGCTAGCGGTGGTAGGGAGACCCAGTACTTC. This translates into CASSPASGGRETQYF.

V gene TRBV7-2 combines with J gene TRBJ2-7, with 8 positions matching TRBD2. CDR1 SGHTA and CDR2 FQGNSA come from the germline V gene. CDR3 length: 12 amino acids. Trimming cost V 5 bases and J 12 bases; bases outside gene matches: 9. CDR3: CASSPLSGTRYF. For the CDR3, the DNA is TGTGCCAGCAGCCCCCTTAGCGGGACCCGGTACTTC.

This clone showed up just once. The genes are TRBV7-9 and TRBJ2-7; D not resolved. The V gene lost 11 bases and the J gene lost 3 bases, with 8 bases spanning the gap. CDR3 length: 10 amino acids. Germline CDR1 and CDR2: SEHNR and FQNEAQ (reference sequence). DNA for the CDR3: TGTGCCCCTGTAATCTACGAGCAGTACTTC. Its translation is CAPVIYEQYF.

The V gene is TRBV5-1, the J gene TRBJ1-2; TRBD1 agrees at 8 bases. This CDR3 region has 15 residues. CDR1 is SGHRS, CDR2 YFSETQ, per germline. Trimming took 0 bases from V and 6 from J; bases not matched to a gene: 7. This CDR3 is CASSLVSGGSDGYTF. The CDR3, as DNA: TGCGCCAGCAGCTTGGTTTCAGGGGGCAGTGATGGCTACACCTTC.

The chain employs TRBV29-1 and TRBJ2-7; no firm D call. Trimming shortened V by 0 bases and J by 1 base, and 4 bases separated the two germline ends. The CDR3 is 12 residues long. Germline CDR1 reads SQVTM; CDR2 reads ANQGSEA. The CDR3 protein is CSVEDLSYEQYF. The DNA of the CDR3 is TGCAGCGTTGAAGATCTGTCCTACGAGCAGTACTTC.

The chain links TRBV4-1 to TRBJ2-5; D unresolved. The germline gives CDR1 MGHRA, CDR2 YSYEKL. This CDR3 is 15 amino acids long. The V end lost 0 bases, the J end lost 9 bases, and 17 bases lay between the germline ends. The CDR3 sequence: CASSQDLVATRSQYF. DNA of the CDR3: TGCGCCAGCAGCCAAGATCTAGTCGCAACTCGGTCCCAGTACTTC.

The chain employs TRBV7-3 and TRBJ1-1, with unresolved D. The CDR3 consists of 13 residues. V lost 1 base to trimming and J lost 4 bases, with 7 bases between them. In germline, CDR1 is SGHTA, CDR2 FQGTGA. CDR3 sequence (DNA): TGTGCCAGCAGCTTAAGGCAGGCCACTGAAGCTTTCTTT. It translates to CASSLRQATEAFF.

This rearrangement joins TRBV3-1 (or the pseudogene TRBV3-2) to TRBJ2-5; a possible D gene is TRBD1 (5 bases). V lost 0 bases to trimming and J lost 4 bases, with 15 bases between them. CDR1 and CDR2 (germline): LGHDT, YNNKEL (reference sequence). The CDR3 is 16 amino acids. CDR3 nucleotides: TGTGCCAGCAGCCAAGACGGGCAGGGATCGGGAGAGACCCAGTACTTC. Residues: CASSQDGQGSGETQYF.

V usage is TRBV9 and J usage is TRBJ2-3, with D possibly being TRBD2 (6 bases). The germline V and J ends were trimmed by 2 bases and 8 bases, with 24 bases remaining between them. This CDR3 comprises 17 residues. CDR1 is SGDLS and CDR2 is YYNGEE in the germline V gene. CDR3 sequence reads: CASSVSDGVRLGGTQYF. The CDR3 DNA reads as TGTGCCAGCAGCGTGTCCGATGGCGTTCGACTGGGAGGTACGCAGTATTTT.

This chain joins TRBV6-5 and TRBJ2-1; 13 bases map to TRBD2. The ends lost 4 bases at V and 7 bases at J; junction bases unmatched: 7. This CDR3 is built from 16 residues. Germline V lookup: CDR1 MNHEY, CDR2 SVGAGI. For the CDR3, the DNA is TGTGCCAGCAGTTCACCGGGACTAGCGGGATTAAATGAGCAGTTCTTC. The encoded protein is CASSSPGLAGLNEQFF.

V usage is TRBV7-2 and J usage is TRBJ1-1; D might be TRBD1 (5 bases). CDR1 and CDR2 from the germline V gene are SGHTA and FQGNSA. The CDR3 is 18 residues long. V lost 1 base to trimming and J lost 1 base, with 19 bases between them. DNA of the CDR3: TGTGCCAGCAGCTTAGAAGGGGCTCTAGGCCGACCGAACACTGAAGCTTTCTTT. Translation: CASSLEGALGRPNTEAFF.

The gene calls are TRBV10-3 and TRBJ2-2, with TRBD1 matching 8 bases. This CDR3 is 16 amino acids long. V lost 2 bases to trimming and J lost 3 bases; unmatched junction nucleotides: 5. Germline lookup yields CDR1 ENHRY and CDR2 SYGVKD. The CDR3 region is CAISERGQGDTGELFF. The CDR3 coding sequence is TGTGCCATCAGTGAGAGAGGACAGGGAGACACCGGGGAGCTGTTTTTT.

The chain joins TRBV5-6 to TRBJ2-2; D unresolved. CDR3 size: 15 residues. V was shortened by 4 bases and J by 2 bases, with 12 bases between the two germline ends. Germline values: CDR1 SGHDT, CDR2 YYEEEE. The CDR3 sequence is CASSQLGPNTGELFF. Written as DNA, the CDR3 is TGTGCCAGCAGCCAACTGGGCCCAAACACCGGGGAGCTGTTTTTT.

The rearrangement links TRBV9 to TRBJ1-3, with D perhaps matching TRBD1 (5 bases). The CDR3 extends over 14 amino acids. Germline V gives CDR1 SGDLS, CDR2 YYNGEE. Trimming stripped 1 base from V and 2 bases from J, with 7 bases between. The CDR3 reads CASSVSGPGNTIYF. The CDR3 region has the DNA TGTGCCAGCAGCGTATCAGGGCCTGGAAACACCATATATTTT.

The genes are TRBV19 and TRBJ1-5, with TRBD1 identical over 7 bases. CDR1 is LNHDA and CDR2 is SQIVND in the germline V gene (reference sequence). The ends lost 0 bases at V and 7 bases at J; junction bases unmatched: 12. The CDR3 is 17 residues long. In DNA form, the CDR3 reads TGTGCCAGTAGTATAGATCTGGGGCAGGGGGTGGTCCAGCCCCAGCATTTT. It translates to CASSIDLGQGVVQPQHF.

This sequence joins TRBV28 and TRBJ2-3; D not certain. Germline V gene lookup returns CDR1 MDHEN and CDR2 SYDVKM. The CDR3 has 15 amino acids. V was shortened by 6 bases and J by 6 bases, with 19 bases between the two germline ends. The CDR3 DNA reads as TGTGCCAGCAGCCCACCCGGCGGTTTACGGGATACGCAGTATTTT. It is translated as CASSPPGGLRDTQYF. Using reference TRBV28 and TRBJ2-3 for the parts outside the CDR3, the full variable domain is DVKVTQSSRYLVKRTGEKVFLECVQDMDHENMFWYRQDPGLGLRLIYFSYDVKMKEKGDIPEGYSVSREKKERFSLILESASTNQTSMYLCASSPPGGLRDTQYFGPGTRLTVL.